This T cell receptor (beta chain) was sequenced in a study of shared clonotypes between healthy human individuals. CD45RO-negative cells were positively selected for CCR7, leaving out terminally differentiated effector memory CD45RA+ cells. Assay: immunoSEQ multiplex PCR; the TCRdb copy retains only in-frame clones and omits some. The profile shows about 700,000 clones, about 90% of them singletons. The length of the CDR3 is 16 residues. Trimming took 0 bases from V and 0 from J, leaving 11 bases between them. Per the germline V gene, CDR1 is SGHNT and CDR2 is YYREEE (reference sequence). Sequencing used naive CD8+ T cells sorted from blood. The receptor's source is a man under 40 in good health. The gene calls are TRBV5-4 and TRBJ2-3; tentative D call: TRBD2 (6 bases). CDR3 in DNA: TGTGCCAGCAGCTTGGGGGCGGGGTTCAGCACAGATACGCAGTATTTT. It codes for CASSLGAGFSTDTQYF.